Given below is one TCR beta chain in context. The sample comes from a study of blood T cell repertoires in COVID-19. Across the study: Collection of acute and convalescent COVID-19 samples took place in the United States, Italy and Spain. The analysed material was cDNA or gDNA that came from T cells, B-cell-depleted T cells, or PBMCs.

CDR3 length: 14 residues. Germline assignment: CDR1 LNHDA and CDR2 SQIVND (reference sequence). V was clipped by 10 bases and J by 5 bases, with 20 bases between them. Authors' processing steps: Amplification of reference gene primers was used by the study to estimate nucleated cell counts. Sequencing used immunoSEQ multiplex PCR; TCRdb keeps in-frame clones, though not all of them. V and J calls plus clone size are reproduced from that table; the DNA served to infer D and trimming. The repertoire holds roughly 380,000 clones, roughly 86% seen once, with under 1.2% in the top ten. Sequencing was performed on peripheral blood. The chain carries TRBV19 and TRBJ1-2, with D possibly being TRBD1 (6 bases). This receptor was obtained from a human donor with acute or convalescent COVID-19. The donor label of this sample is uncertain. CDR3 DNA: TGTGCCACCCACCCGGGGGGCCCACCATATGGCTACACCTTC. Its translation: CATHPGGPPYGYTF.